A selection of T cell receptor beta chains follows, all from one sample in a study of cytomegalovirus exposure and HLA in healthy donors. Using immunoSEQ multiplex PCR, the repertoire was profiled, and TCRdb retains in-frame clones only, with some absent. This sample's clone table lists about 84,000 clones. Material: PBMCs. Receptors were obtained from a man in his fifties or sixties in good health and CMV-seronegative. The CDR3 runs from the conserved cysteine through the conserved F or W. A D gene is named only where the DNA matches it firmly.

TRBV5-1	TRBJ1-1	TRBD1	TGCGCCAGCAGCTATTTACAGGGGGAAGCTTTCTTT	CASSYLQGEAFF
TRBV7-2	TRBJ1-1	NA	TGTGCCAGCAGCCCTATTGGTCAGGGAGGCACTGAAGCTTTCTTT	CASSPIGQGGTEAFF
TRBV28	TRBJ2-7	NA	TGTGCCAGCAGTCCCGGACAGACCCTTACCTACGAGCAGTACTTC	CASSPGQTLTYEQYF
TRBV13	TRBJ2-7	NA	TGTGCCAGCAGCTCTAACAGGAACGAGCAGTACTTC	CASSSNRNEQYF
TRBV6-1	TRBJ2-3	TRBD2	TGTGCCAGCAGTCCTAGCGGGACCACAGATACGCAGTATTTT	CASSPSGTTDTQYF
TRBV25-1	TRBJ2-5	NA	TGTGCCAGCAGTGTCGAAGGAAGGGGCAGGGAGACCCAGTACTTC	CASSVEGRGRETQYF
TRBV18	TRBJ2-1	TRBD1	TGTGCCAGCTCACCACCGACAGGGGCGCCGATGGGATTGGAGCAGTTCTTC	CASSPPTGAPMGLEQFF
TRBV7-8	TRBJ2-1	TRBD2	TGTGCCAGCAGCTCCATTAGCGGGGACTCCGACAATGAGCAGTTCTTC	CASSSISGDSDNEQFF
TRBV4-1	TRBJ1-2	NA	TGCGCCAGCAGCCCCCCCGGGGGAACTGGCTACACCTTC	CASSPPGGTGYTF
TRBV5-1	TRBJ2-2	NA	NA	CASSLGIFGAGELFF
TRBV11-2	TRBJ2-7	NA	TGTGCCAGCAGCCTACAGGGCTACGAGCAGTACTTC	CASSLQGYEQYF
TRBV27	TRBJ1-6	NA	TGTGCCAGCAGTTCAAGGGGTCCCAGGGGCTCCTATAATTCACCCCTCCACTTT	CASSSRGPRGSYNSPLHF
TRBV14	TRBJ2-3	NA	TGTGCCAGCAGCCAAGTCGGAGGACCTAGCACAGATACGCAGTATTTT	CASSQVGGPSTDTQYF
TRBV28	TRBJ2-5	NA	TGTGCCAGCATGCCTGCTGGGAGGGGGCAAGAGACCCAGTACTTC	CASMPAGRGQETQYF
TRBV19	TRBJ2-5	TRBD1	TGTGCCAGTAGTATAGCCGGGACAGGGCAAGAGACCCAGTACTTC	CASSIAGTGQETQYF
TRBV29-1	TRBJ1-1	NA	TGCAGCGTCAAACCTAGACAGGCGAACACTGAAGCTTTCTTT	CSVKPRQANTEAFF
TRBV18	TRBJ1-4	TRBD1	TGTGCCAGCTCGCCTACAGGGGAGGAAAAACTGTTTTTT	CASSPTGEEKLFF
TRBV7-2	TRBJ2-5	NA	TGTGCCAGCAGCTTGGGGGGGCGCGGAGAGACCCAGTACTTC	CASSLGGRGETQYF
TRBV6-4	TRBJ2-2	NA	TGTGCCAGCAGTGATCAGGGACTGGTGGGCACCGGGGAGCTGTTTTTT	CASSDQGLVGTGELFF
TRBV6-1	TRBJ1-5	TRBD1	TGTGCCAGCAGTGAAAACCCGGGACAGGGGATCAATCAGCCCCAGCATTTT	CASSENPGQGINQPQHF
TRBV19	TRBJ1-6	NA	TGTGCCAGTAGTGAAAGAACCAGGAATTCACCCCTCCACTTT	CASSERTRNSPLHF
TRBV6-1	TRBJ1-2	TRBD1	TGTGCCAGCATATACGGGACAGGGGATGGCTACACCTTC	CASIYGTGDGYTF
TRBV18	TRBJ2-1	TRBD1	TGTGCCAGCTCACCACCGGGACAGTCTGAGCAGTTCTTC	CASSPPGQSEQFF
TRBV28	TRBJ2-2	TRBD2	TGTGCCAGCAGTTTCGTACTAGCGGGGGCGGGGGAGCTGTTTTTT	CASSFVLAGAGELFF
TRBV18	TRBJ2-2	TRBD2	TGTGCCAGCTCACCCCCGAGGATAGCGGGGGTCGCCGGGGAGCTGTTTTTT	CASSPPRIAGVAGELFF
TRBV2	TRBJ1-4	NA	TGTGCCAGCAGTGAACAGGGCTCTCATTGGAAACTGTTTTTT	CASSEQGSHWKLFF
TRBV7-2	TRBJ2-4	TRBD1	TGTGCCAGCAGCTTAGCCACAGGGGGAGTAAACATTCAGTACTTC	CASSLATGGVNIQYF
TRBV30	TRBJ2-2	NA	TGTGCCTGGAGTGTACTCGGAGACCAAGAGCTGTTTTTT	CAWSVLGDQELFF
TRBV5-4	TRBJ1-2	TRBD1	TGTGCCAGCAGCCTACAGGGGACGGATGGCTACACCTTC	CASSLQGTDGYTF
TRBV7-9	TRBJ1-4	NA	TGTGCCAGCAGCTTACCGACAGCAGAAAAACTGTTTTTT	CASSLPTAEKLFF
TRBV6-1	TRBJ2-2	TRBD1	TGTGCCAGCAGTCGACAGGGGGCGGTCACCGGGGAGCTGTTTTTT	CASSRQGAVTGELFF
TRBV5-1	TRBJ1-2	TRBD1	TGCGCCAGCAGCTTGGGACAGGGGGCACGGGGCTACACCTTC	CASSLGQGARGYTF
TRBV2	TRBJ2-7	TRBD2	TGTGCCAGCAGTCCGGGACTAGCGGGGAACGAGCAGTACTTC	CASSPGLAGNEQYF
TRBV27	TRBJ2-7	TRBD2	TGTGCCAGCAGTTTCGTCGGGACTAGCACCTACGAGCAGTACTTC	CASSFVGTSTYEQYF